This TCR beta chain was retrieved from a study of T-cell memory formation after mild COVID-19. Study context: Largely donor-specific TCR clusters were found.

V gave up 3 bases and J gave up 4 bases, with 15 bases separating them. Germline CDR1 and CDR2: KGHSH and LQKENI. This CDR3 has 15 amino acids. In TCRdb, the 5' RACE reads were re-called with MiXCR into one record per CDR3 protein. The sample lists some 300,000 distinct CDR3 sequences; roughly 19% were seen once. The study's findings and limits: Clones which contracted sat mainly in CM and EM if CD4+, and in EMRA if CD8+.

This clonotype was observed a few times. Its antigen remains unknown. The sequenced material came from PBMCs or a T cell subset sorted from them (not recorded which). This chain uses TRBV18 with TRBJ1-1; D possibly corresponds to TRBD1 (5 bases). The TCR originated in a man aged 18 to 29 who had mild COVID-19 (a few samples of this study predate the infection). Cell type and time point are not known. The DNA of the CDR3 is TGTGCCAGCTCACCCTACACGGACAAGGGCACTGAAGCTTTCTTT. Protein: CASSPYTDKGTEAFF.